The rows below give T cell receptor beta chains drawn from one sample of a study of glioma-infiltrating T cells. TCRdb re-derived calls from the multiplex PCR reads in MiXCR, one entry per CDR3 protein. This sample has a few hundred thousand distinct CDR3 sequences, with around 45% found just once. The sample comprised glioma tissue, nonneoplastic brain tissue, or PBMCs (not recorded which). The receptors were sampled from a human donor with low-grade glioma or glioblastoma, undergoing nonglioma brain surgery, or in good health (not recorded which). Each CDR3 is given with its conserved first and last residue. D genes are given only for firm matches. Size is omitted from some rows. Given values are once, few, many or a class for expanded clones.

CDR3 protein: CATRPGGTGAYNEQFF
CDR3 DNA: TGTGCCACCAGACCCGGTGGGACAGGGGCCTACAATGAGCAGTTCTTC
D gene: TRBD1
V gene: TRBV14
clone size: NA
J gene: TRBJ2-1

CDR3 protein: CASTSGRDVAYNEQFF
CDR3 DNA: TGTGCCAGCACTAGCGGGAGGGACGTAGCCTACAATGAGCAGTTCTTC
D gene: TRBD2
V gene: TRBV6-1
clone size: once
J gene: TRBJ2-1

CDR3 protein: CASIGQLGNTIYF
CDR3 DNA: TGTGCCAGCATCGGACAGCTAGGAAACACCATATATTTT
D gene: NA
V gene: TRBV7-9
clone size: NA
J gene: TRBJ1-3

CDR3 protein: CASSLAPSGSNTDTQCF
CDR3 DNA: TGTGCCAGCAGCTTAGCCCCTAGCGGGAGTAACACAGATACGCAGTGTTTT
D gene: TRBD2
V gene: TRBV7-2
clone size: NA
J gene: TRBJ2-3

CDR3 protein: CASSSRFSGRAGRVEQYF
CDR3 DNA: TGTGCCAGCAGCTCCAGGTTTAGCGGGAGGGCCGGACGGGTAGAGCAGTACTTC
D gene: TRBD2
V gene: TRBV6-2/TRBV6-3
clone size: many
J gene: TRBJ2-7

CDR3 protein: CASSPGSGRASAETQYF
CDR3 DNA: TGTGCCAGCTCACCCGGTAGCGGGAGGGCCTCGGCGGAGACCCAGTACTTC
D gene: TRBD2
V gene: TRBV18
clone size: once
J gene: TRBJ2-5

CDR3 protein: CASSGVGLAPGEDTQYF
CDR3 DNA: TGTGCCAGCAGCGGGGTGGGACTAGCCCCAGGGGAAGATACGCAGTATTTT
D gene: TRBD2
V gene: TRBV7-9
clone size: NA
J gene: TRBJ2-3

CDR3 protein: CASTPGLAGESSYEQYF
CDR3 DNA: TGTGCCAGCACCCCGGGACTAGCGGGCGAGAGCTCCTACGAGCAGTACTTC
D gene: TRBD2
V gene: TRBV6-2/TRBV6-3
clone size: NA
J gene: TRBJ2-7

CDR3 protein: CASSLTGNEQFF
CDR3 DNA: TGTGCCAGCAGCTTGACAGGGAATGAGCAGTTCTTC
D gene: NA
V gene: TRBV5-4
clone size: NA
J gene: TRBJ2-1

CDR3 protein: CASSITSGRAIGQETQYF
CDR3 DNA: TGTGCCAGCAGTATAACTAGCGGGAGGGCGATCGGCCAAGAGACCCAGTACTTC
D gene: TRBD2
V gene: TRBV28
clone size: many
J gene: TRBJ2-5

CDR3 protein: CASSFTGSRNQPQHF
CDR3 DNA: TGCGCCAGCAGCTTCACCGGGTCCCGCAATCAGCCCCAGCATTTT
D gene: NA
V gene: TRBV5-1
clone size: NA
J gene: TRBJ1-5

CDR3 protein: CASKGQATEAFF
CDR3 DNA: TGTGCCAGCAAAGGCCAGGCCACTGAAGCTTTCTTT
D gene: NA
V gene: TRBV6-1
clone size: NA
J gene: TRBJ1-1

CDR3 protein: CASSLASGAETQHF
CDR3 DNA: TGTGCCAGCAGCTTAGCAAGCGGGGCAGAGACCCAGCACTTC
D gene: TRBD2
V gene: TRBV7-2
clone size: NA
J gene: TRBJ2-5

CDR3 protein: CASSLDYNEQYF
CDR3 DNA: TGTGCCAGCAGCTTAGACTATAACGAGCAGTACTTC
D gene: NA
V gene: TRBV7-2
clone size: NA
J gene: TRBJ2-7

CDR3 protein: CASSKPADTQYF
CDR3 DNA: TGTGCCAGCAGCAAACCAGCGGATACGCAGTATTTT
D gene: NA
V gene: TRBV27
clone size: NA
J gene: TRBJ2-3

CDR3 protein: CASTLLGQGNYGYTF
CDR3 DNA: TGTGCCAGCACCCTTCTCGGACAGGGAAACTATGGCTACACCTTC
D gene: TRBD1
V gene: TRBV6-1
clone size: many
J gene: TRBJ1-2

CDR3 protein: CASSVPAGANEQFF
CDR3 DNA: TGTGCCAGCAGTGTACCAGCGGGAGCCAATGAGCAGTTCTTC
D gene: TRBD2
V gene: TRBV6-2/TRBV6-3
clone size: many
J gene: TRBJ2-1

CDR3 protein: CATGQYHTEAFF
CDR3 DNA: TGTGCCACGGGACAGTATCACACTGAAGCTTTCTTT
D gene: TRBD1
V gene: TRBV27
clone size: many
J gene: TRBJ1-1

CDR3 protein: CASSWGTPNTEAFF
CDR3 DNA: TGTGCCAGCAGTTGGGGGACACCTAACACTGAAGCTTTCTTT
D gene: NA
V gene: TRBV27
clone size: many
J gene: TRBJ1-1

CDR3 protein: CASRSWRESNTGELFF
CDR3 DNA: TGTGCCAGCAGAAGTTGGCGGGAGTCGAACACCGGGGAGCTGTTTTTT
D gene: TRBD2
V gene: TRBV6-1
clone size: NA
J gene: TRBJ2-2

CDR3 protein: CASSFWTDNQPQHF
CDR3 DNA: TGTGCCAGCAGCTTTTGGACAGACAATCAGCCCCAGCATTTT
D gene: NA
V gene: TRBV7-2
clone size: NA
J gene: TRBJ1-5

CDR3 protein: CASRGHLYNEQFF
CDR3 DNA: TGTGCCAGCCGGGGGCATCTGTACAATGAGCAGTTCTTC
D gene: NA
V gene: TRBV27
clone size: NA
J gene: TRBJ2-1

CDR3 protein: CASSFRTGINQPQHF
CDR3 DNA: TGTGCCAGCAGTTTTAGGACAGGGATAAATCAGCCCCAGCATTTT
D gene: TRBD1
V gene: TRBV28
clone size: many
J gene: TRBJ1-5

CDR3 protein: CASSQEYTYEQYF
CDR3 DNA: TGCGCCAGCAGCCAAGAGTACACCTACGAGCAGTACTTC
D gene: NA
V gene: TRBV4-1
clone size: few
J gene: TRBJ2-7

CDR3 protein: CSASRTLNTGELFF
CDR3 DNA: TGCAGTGCCTCCCGGACACTGAACACCGGGGAGCTGTTTTTT
D gene: NA
V gene: TRBV20-1
clone size: few
J gene: TRBJ2-2

CDR3 protein: CASSEVVANYGYTF
CDR3 DNA: TGTGCCAGCAGTGAAGTAGTGGCTAACTATGGCTACACCTTC
D gene: NA
V gene: TRBV6-1
clone size: many
J gene: TRBJ1-2

CDR3 protein: CASSETVAGGTDTQYF
CDR3 DNA: TGTGCCAGCAGTGAAACGGTAGCGGGAGGGACAGATACGCAGTATTTT
D gene: TRBD2
V gene: TRBV6-1
clone size: many
J gene: TRBJ2-3

CDR3 protein: CASSEGTGGTDTQYF
CDR3 DNA: TGTGCCAGCAGTGAAGGAACAGGGGGCACAGATACGCAGTATTTT
D gene: TRBD1
V gene: TRBV2
clone size: few
J gene: TRBJ2-3

CDR3 protein: CASSPRQGPYEQYF
CDR3 DNA: TGTGCCAGCAGCCCCAGACAGGGGCCCTACGAGCAGTACTTC
D gene: TRBD1
V gene: TRBV7-2
clone size: many
J gene: TRBJ2-7

CDR3 protein: CASTLTGTGANVLTF
CDR3 DNA: TGTGCCAGCACCTTGACAGGGACTGGGGCCAACGTCCTGACTTTC
D gene: TRBD1
V gene: TRBV5-8
clone size: once
J gene: TRBJ2-6

CDR3 protein: CASSQGVGTSDMNTQYF
CDR3 DNA: TGCGCCAGCAGCCAAGGAGTAGGGACTAGCGACATGAATACGCAGTATTTT
D gene: TRBD2
V gene: TRBV4-1
clone size: few
J gene: TRBJ2-3

CDR3 protein: CASSYGGLASYEQYF
CDR3 DNA: TGTGCCAGCAGTTACGGGGGACTAGCGAGCTACGAGCAGTACTTC
D gene: TRBD2
V gene: TRBV6-5
clone size: many
J gene: TRBJ2-7

CDR3 protein: CASSLETGSMKAFF
CDR3 DNA: TGTGCCAGCAGTCTAGAAACAGGGTCCATGAAAGCTTTCTTT
D gene: NA
V gene: TRBV28
clone size: NA
J gene: TRBJ1-1

CDR3 protein: CASSPYFPPGEPFF
CDR3 DNA: TGCGCCAGCAGCCCCTACTTTCCCCCGGGGGAGCCGTTTTTT
D gene: NA
V gene: TRBV4-1
clone size: NA
J gene: TRBJ2-2

CDR3 protein: CSATSGNSYNEQFF
CDR3 DNA: TGCAGTGCTACTAGCGGGAACTCCTACAATGAGCAGTTCTTC
D gene: TRBD2
V gene: TRBV20-1
clone size: NA
J gene: TRBJ2-1

CDR3 protein: CATSPRESSYNEQFF
CDR3 DNA: TGTGCCACCAGTCCCCGGGAAAGCTCCTACAATGAGCAGTTCTTC
D gene: NA
V gene: TRBV19
clone size: NA
J gene: TRBJ2-1

CDR3 protein: CASSSPGDSPLHF
CDR3 DNA: TGTGCCAGCAGCAGTCCGGGGGATTCACCCCTCCACTTT
D gene: NA
V gene: TRBV7-9
clone size: NA
J gene: TRBJ1-6

CDR3 protein: CASSSSRVKGSEQYF
CDR3 DNA: TGTGCCAGCAGCTCCTCCAGGGTTAAGGGAAGCGAGCAGTACTTC
D gene: NA
V gene: TRBV3-1
clone size: few
J gene: TRBJ2-7

CDR3 protein: CASSLMPDADTQYF
CDR3 DNA: TGTGCCAGCAGCTTGATGCCAGATGCAGATACGCAGTATTTT
D gene: NA
V gene: TRBV5-8
clone size: NA
J gene: TRBJ2-3

CDR3 protein: CSARQREGQSEQFF
CDR3 DNA: TGCAGTGCTAGACAGCGGGAGGGCCAAAGTGAGCAGTTCTTC
D gene: TRBD2
V gene: TRBV20-1
clone size: many
J gene: TRBJ2-1

CDR3 protein: CASRLGAGGRDEQFF
CDR3 DNA: TGTGCCAGCAGATTAGGTGCGGGAGGCAGGGATGAGCAGTTCTTC
D gene: TRBD2
V gene: TRBV3-1
clone size: few
J gene: TRBJ2-1